Listed here is a single T cell receptor (beta chain). The CDR3 has 15 residues. V dropped 5 bases and J dropped 6; count of bases not matched to a gene: 8. CDR1 is MDHEN, CDR2 SYDVKM, per germline. Method: immunoSEQ multiplex PCR; TCRdb's copy keeps in-frame clones and lacks some. The sample includes 95,000 to 130,000 clones, approximately 83% of them seen just once. The sample comes from a study of T cell responses to AZD1222 COVID-19 vaccine. The TCR was taken from an adult in good health. This chain uses TRBV28 with TRBJ2-7; TRBD2 matches 12 bases. The sequences come from peripheral blood, collected on day 0 of MenACWY control vaccination. Here the CDR3 reads CASSPSLAGGLEQYF. The CDR3 nucleotides read TGTGCCAGCAGTCCCTCCCTAGCGGGGGGGCTCGAGCAGTACTTC.